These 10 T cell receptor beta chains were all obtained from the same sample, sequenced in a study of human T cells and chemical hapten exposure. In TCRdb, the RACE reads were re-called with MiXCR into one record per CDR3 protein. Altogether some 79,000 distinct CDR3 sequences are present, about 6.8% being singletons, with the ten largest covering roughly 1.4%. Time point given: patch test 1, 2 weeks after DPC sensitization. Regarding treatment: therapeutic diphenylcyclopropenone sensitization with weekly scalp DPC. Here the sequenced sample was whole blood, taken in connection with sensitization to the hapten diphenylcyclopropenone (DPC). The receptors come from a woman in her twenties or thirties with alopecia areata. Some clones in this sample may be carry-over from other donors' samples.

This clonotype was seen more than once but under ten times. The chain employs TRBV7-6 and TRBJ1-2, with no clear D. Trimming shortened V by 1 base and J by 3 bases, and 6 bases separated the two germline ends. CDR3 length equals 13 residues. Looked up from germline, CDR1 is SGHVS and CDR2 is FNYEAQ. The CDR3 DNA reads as TGTGCCAGCAGCTTAGATGAGTACTATGGCTACACCTTC. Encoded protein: CASSLDEYYGYTF.

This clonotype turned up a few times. The CDR3: CASSLDDRPQETQYF. The CDR3 DNA sequence: TGTGCCAGCAGCTTGGATGACAGGCCCCAAGAGACCCAGTACTTC. V and J are TRBV5-4 and TRBJ2-5; a possible D gene is TRBD1 (6 bases). The CDR3 contains 15 residues. V was clipped by 0 bases and J by 1 base, with 10 bases between them. CDR1 is SGHNT and CDR2 is YYREEE in the germline V gene (reference sequence).

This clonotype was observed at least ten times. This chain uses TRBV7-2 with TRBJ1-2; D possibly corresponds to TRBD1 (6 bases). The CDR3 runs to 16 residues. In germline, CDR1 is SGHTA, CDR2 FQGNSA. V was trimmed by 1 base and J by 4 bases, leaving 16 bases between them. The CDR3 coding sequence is TGTGCCAGCAGCTTAGGGACAGACCCCGCTTTCTATGGCTACACCTTC. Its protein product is CASSLGTDPAFYGYTF.

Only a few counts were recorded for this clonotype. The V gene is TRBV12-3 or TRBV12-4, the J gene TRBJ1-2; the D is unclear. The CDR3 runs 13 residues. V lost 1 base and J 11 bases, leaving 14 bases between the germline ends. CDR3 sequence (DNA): TGTGCCAGCAGTTTAGGGGGATGGACGCAATACACCTTC. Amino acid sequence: CASSLGGWTQYTF.

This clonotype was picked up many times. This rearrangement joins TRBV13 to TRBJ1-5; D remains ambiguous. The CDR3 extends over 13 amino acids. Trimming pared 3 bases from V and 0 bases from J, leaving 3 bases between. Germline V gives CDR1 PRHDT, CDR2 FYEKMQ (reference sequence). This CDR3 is CASSFGSNQPQHF. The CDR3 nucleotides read TGTGCCAGCAGCTTCGGTAGCAATCAGCCCCAGCATTTT.

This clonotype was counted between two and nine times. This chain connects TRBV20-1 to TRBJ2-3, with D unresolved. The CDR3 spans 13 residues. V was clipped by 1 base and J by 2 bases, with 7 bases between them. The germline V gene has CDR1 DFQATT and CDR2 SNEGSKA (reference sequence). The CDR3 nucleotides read TGCAGTGCTAGAGGCGGTAACACAGATACGCAGTATTTT. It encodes CSARGGNTDTQYF.

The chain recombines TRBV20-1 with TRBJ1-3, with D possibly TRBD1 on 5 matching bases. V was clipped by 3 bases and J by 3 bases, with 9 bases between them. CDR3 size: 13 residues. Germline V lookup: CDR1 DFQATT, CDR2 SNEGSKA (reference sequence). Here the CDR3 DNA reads TGCAGTGCTAGGGTGGGGGGTGGAAACACCATATATTTT. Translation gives CSARVGGGNTIYF.

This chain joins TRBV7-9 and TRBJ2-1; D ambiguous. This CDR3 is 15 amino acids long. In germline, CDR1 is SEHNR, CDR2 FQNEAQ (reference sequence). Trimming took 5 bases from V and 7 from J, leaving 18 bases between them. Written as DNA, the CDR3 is TGTGCCAGCAGCCACTCTGGGTTCCCATCGAATGAGCAGTTCTTC. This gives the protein CASSHSGFPSNEQFF.

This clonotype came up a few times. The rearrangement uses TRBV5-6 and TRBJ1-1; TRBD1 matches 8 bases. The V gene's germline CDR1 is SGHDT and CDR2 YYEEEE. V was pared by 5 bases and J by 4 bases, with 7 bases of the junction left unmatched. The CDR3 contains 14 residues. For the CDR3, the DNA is TGTGCCAGCAGTCCACTTGACAGGGGCACTGAAGCTTTCTTT. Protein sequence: CASSPLDRGTEAFF.

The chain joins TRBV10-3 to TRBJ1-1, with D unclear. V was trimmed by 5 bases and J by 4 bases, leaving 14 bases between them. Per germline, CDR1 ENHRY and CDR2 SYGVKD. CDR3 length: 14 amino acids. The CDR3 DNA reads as TGTGCCATCAGTCTGAACACCCGAGGCACTGAAGCTTTCTTT. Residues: CAISLNTRGTEAFF.